The source of this T cell receptor beta chain is a study of OX40 agonist ivuxolimab in advanced cancers. Study information: People who had prior anti-PD-1, anti-PD-L1 or anti-CTLA-4 therapy could take part, and under 45% had some. Three partial responders included one hepatocellular carcinoma patient and two cutaneous melanoma patients. Study outcomes and limitations: Nonresponders, in some cases, also had low normalized T-cell clonal expansion. In the 0.1 to 3.0 mg/kg range, CD4+ and CD8+ blood T cells had expanded clonally by week 6.

Some clones are missing from TCRdb's copy, which holds only in-frame ones; the method was immunoSEQ multiplex PCR. The repertoire has fewer than 90,000 clones, around nine tenths of them found once; the top ten carry approximately 3%. The CDR3 covers 18 residues. CDR1 SGHVS and CDR2 FNYEAQ come from the germline V gene. On this clone itself: What it recognizes is unknown.

The origin of this receptor is an adult with an advanced solid tumor such as melanoma, head and neck, liver or kidney cancer. This chain joins TRBV7-6 and TRBJ2-5; the D gene could be TRBD1 or TRBD2 (5 bases each). The DNA matches TRBJ2-7 better at its end, which makes the J call doubtful. The source was CD4+ or CD8+ T cells sorted from blood, collected in a trial of the OX40 agonist ivuxolimab. CDR3 protein: CASSPLRSGGGRSYEQYF. The CDR3, as DNA: TGTGCCAGCAGCCCCCTAAGGAGCGGTGGGGGTAGGTCCTACGAGCAGTACTTC.